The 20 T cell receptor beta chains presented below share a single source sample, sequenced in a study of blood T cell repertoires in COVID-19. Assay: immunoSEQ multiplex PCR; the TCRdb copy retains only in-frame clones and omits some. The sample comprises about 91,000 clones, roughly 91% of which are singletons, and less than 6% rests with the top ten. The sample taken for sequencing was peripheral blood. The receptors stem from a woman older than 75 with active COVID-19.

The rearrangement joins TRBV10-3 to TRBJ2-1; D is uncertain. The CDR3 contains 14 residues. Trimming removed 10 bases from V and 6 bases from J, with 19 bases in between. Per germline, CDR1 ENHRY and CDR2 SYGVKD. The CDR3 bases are TGTGCCACCGGGTTGCCCCGAATGGGCAATGAGCAGTTCTTC. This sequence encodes CATGLPRMGNEQFF.

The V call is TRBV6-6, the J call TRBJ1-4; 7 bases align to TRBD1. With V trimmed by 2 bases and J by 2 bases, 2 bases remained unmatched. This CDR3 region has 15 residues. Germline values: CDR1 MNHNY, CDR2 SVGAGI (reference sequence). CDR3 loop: CASSYLQGTNEKLFF. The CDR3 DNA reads TGTGCCAGCAGTTACCTACAGGGGACTAATGAAAAACTGTTTTTT.

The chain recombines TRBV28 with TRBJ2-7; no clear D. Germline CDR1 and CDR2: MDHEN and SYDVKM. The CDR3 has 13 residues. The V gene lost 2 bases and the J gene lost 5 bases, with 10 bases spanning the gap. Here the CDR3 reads CASSLVAPDEQYF. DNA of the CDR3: TGTGCCAGCAGTTTAGTGGCTCCTGACGAGCAGTACTTC.

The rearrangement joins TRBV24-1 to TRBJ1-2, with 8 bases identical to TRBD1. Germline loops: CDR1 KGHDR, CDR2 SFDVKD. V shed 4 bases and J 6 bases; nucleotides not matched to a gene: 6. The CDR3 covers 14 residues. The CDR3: CATSETGQGHGYTF. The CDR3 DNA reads TGTGCCACCAGTGAGACCGGACAGGGCCATGGCTACACCTTC.

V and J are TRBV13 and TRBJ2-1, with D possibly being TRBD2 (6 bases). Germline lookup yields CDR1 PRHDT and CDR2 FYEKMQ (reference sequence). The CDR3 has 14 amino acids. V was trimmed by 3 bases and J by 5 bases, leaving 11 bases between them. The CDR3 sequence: CASSFGLLNNEQFF. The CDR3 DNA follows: TGTGCCAGCAGCTTTGGACTATTAAACAATGAGCAGTTCTTC.

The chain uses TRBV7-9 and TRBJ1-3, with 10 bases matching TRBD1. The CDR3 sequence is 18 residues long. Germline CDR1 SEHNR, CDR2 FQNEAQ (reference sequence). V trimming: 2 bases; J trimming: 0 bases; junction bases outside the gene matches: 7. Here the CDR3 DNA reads TGTGCCAGCAGCTTACCTCCGGGACAGGGGATCTCTGGAAACACCATATATTTT. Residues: CASSLPPGQGISGNTIYF.

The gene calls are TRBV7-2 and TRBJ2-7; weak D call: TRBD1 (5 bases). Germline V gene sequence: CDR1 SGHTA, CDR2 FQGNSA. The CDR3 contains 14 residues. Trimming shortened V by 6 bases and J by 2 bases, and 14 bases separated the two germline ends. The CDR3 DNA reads TGTGCCAGCAGTACTGACAGATGGACCTACGAGCAGTACTTC. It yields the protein CASSTDRWTYEQYF.

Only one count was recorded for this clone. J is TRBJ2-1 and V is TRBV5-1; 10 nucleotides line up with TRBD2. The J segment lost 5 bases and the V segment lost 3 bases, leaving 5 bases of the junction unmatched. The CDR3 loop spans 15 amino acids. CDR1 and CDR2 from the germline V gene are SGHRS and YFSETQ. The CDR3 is CASSWGLARDNEQFF. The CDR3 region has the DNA TGCGCCAGCAGCTGGGGACTAGCGCGAGACAATGAGCAGTTCTTC. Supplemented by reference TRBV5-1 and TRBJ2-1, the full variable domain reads KAGVTQTPRYLIKTRGQQVTLSCSPISGHRSVSWYQQTPGQGLQFLFEYFSETQRNKGNFPGRFSGRQFSNSRSEMNVSTLELGDSALYLCASSWGLARDNEQFFGPGTRLTVL.

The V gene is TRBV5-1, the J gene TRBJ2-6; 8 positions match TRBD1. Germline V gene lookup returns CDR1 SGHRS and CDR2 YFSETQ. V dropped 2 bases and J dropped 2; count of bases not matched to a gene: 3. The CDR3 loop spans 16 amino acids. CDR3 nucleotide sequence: TGCGCCAGCAGCTTACCAGGGGGCACTGGGGCCAACGTCCTGACTTTC. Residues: CASSLPGGTGANVLTF.

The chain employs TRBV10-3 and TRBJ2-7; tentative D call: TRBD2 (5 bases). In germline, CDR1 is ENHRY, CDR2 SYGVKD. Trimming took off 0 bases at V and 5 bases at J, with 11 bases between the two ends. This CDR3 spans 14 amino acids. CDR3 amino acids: CAISESRGKNEQYF. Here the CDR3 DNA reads TGTGCCATCAGTGAGTCTCGGGGAAAAAACGAGCAGTACTTC.

CDR3 amino acids: CASTERGTGDQETQYF. In nucleotides, the CDR3 is TGTGCCAGCACCGAACGAGGGACAGGGGATCAAGAGACCCAGTACTTC. This chain connects TRBV28 to TRBJ2-5; 10 nucleotides match TRBD1. The length of the CDR3 is 16 residues. Germline CDR1 MDHEN, CDR2 SYDVKM. V lost 7 bases, J lost 2 bases, and 10 bases stayed unmatched. Full variable domain (missing parts from reference TRBV28 and TRBJ2-5): DVKVTQSSRYLVKRTGEKVFLECVQDMDHENMFWYRQDPGLGLRLIYFSYDVKMKEKGDIPEGYSVSREKKERFSLILESASTNQTSMYLCASTERGTGDQETQYFGPGTRLLVL.

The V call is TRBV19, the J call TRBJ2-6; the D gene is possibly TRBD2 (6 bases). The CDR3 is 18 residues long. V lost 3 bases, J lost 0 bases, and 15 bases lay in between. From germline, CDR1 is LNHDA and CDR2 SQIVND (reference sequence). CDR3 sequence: CASSISRGRGSGANVLTF. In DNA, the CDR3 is TGTGCCAGTAGTATCAGTCGGGGGAGAGGCTCTGGGGCCAACGTCCTGACTTTC.

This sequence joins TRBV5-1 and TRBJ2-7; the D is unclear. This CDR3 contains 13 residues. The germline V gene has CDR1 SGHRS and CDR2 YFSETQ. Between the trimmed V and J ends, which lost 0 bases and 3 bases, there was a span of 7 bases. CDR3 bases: TGCGCCAGCAGCTTGGCAGGCAGCTACGAGCAGTACTTC. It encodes CASSLAGSYEQYF.

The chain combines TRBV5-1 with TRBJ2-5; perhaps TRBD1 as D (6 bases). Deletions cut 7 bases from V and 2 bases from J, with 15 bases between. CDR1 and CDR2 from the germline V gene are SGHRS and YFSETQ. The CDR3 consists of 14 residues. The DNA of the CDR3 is TGCGCCAGCGGGGCCAGGGGCGGACAAGAGACCCAGTACTTC. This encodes CASGARGGQETQYF.

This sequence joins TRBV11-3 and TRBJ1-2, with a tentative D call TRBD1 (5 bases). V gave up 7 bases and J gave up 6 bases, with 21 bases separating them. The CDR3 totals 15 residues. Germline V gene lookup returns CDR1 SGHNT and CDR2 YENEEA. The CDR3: CASTNPAGLEDGYTF. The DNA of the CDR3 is TGTGCCAGCACCAACCCAGCGGGACTTGAAGATGGCTACACCTTC.

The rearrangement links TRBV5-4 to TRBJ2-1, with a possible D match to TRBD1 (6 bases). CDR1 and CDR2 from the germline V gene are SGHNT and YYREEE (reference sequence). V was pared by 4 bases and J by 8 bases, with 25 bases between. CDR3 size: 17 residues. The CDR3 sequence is CASSRGPPGQFVDEQFF. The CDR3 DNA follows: TGTGCCAGCAGCCGGGGCCCACCCGGACAGTTTGTAGATGAGCAGTTCTTC.

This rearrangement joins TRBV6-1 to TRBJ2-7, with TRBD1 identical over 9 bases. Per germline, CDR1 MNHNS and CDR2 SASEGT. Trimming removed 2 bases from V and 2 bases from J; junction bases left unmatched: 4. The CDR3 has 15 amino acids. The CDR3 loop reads CASSETGQGTYEQYF. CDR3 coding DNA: TGTGCCAGCAGTGAAACGGGACAGGGAACCTACGAGCAGTACTTC.

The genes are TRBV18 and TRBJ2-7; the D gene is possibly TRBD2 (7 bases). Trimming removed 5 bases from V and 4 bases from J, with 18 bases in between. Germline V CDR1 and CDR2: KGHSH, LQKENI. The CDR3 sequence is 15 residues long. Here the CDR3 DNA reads TGTGCCAGCTCAGCCTCTAGCGGAGGGGGGTACGAGCAGTACTTC. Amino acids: CASSASSGGGYEQYF.

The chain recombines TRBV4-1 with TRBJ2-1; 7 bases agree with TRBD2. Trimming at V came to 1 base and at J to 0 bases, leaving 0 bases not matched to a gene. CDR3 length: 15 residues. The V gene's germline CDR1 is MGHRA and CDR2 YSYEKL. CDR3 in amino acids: CASSQGGGSYNEQFF. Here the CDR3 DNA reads TGCGCCAGCAGCCAAGGCGGGGGCTCCTACAATGAGCAGTTCTTC.

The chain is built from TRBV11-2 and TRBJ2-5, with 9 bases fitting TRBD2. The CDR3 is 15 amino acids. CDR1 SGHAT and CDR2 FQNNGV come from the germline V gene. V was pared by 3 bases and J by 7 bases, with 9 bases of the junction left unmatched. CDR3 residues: CASSFTSGPTGTQYF. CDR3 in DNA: TGTGCCAGCAGCTTCACTAGCGGGCCCACGGGGACCCAGTACTTC.